Listed below are T cell receptor beta chains from one sample, sequenced in a study of blood T cell repertoires in COVID-19. Generated by immunoSEQ multiplex PCR, the TCRdb table keeps only in-frame clones and is missing some. Altogether 150,000 to 200,000 clones are present, about nine tenths being singletons, with the ten largest covering 15% to 20%. The sequenced sample consisted of peripheral blood. These receptors all come from a man aged 60 to 69 with active or convalescent COVID-19. The CDR3 runs from the conserved cysteine through the conserved F or W. Fields, in order: clone size, D gene, V gene, J gene, CDR3 protein, CDR3 DNA. A D gene is named only where the DNA matches it firmly. A row's size may be missing; if present it is once, few, many or a size class.

abundance: once; d_gene: TRBD1; v_gene: TRBV7-2; j_gene: TRBJ2-7; CDR3aa: CASSFPRQGGISYEQYF; CDR3nt: TGTGCCAGCAGCTTCCCACGACAGGGGGGCATCTCCTACGAGCAGTACTTC
abundance: .; d_gene: .; v_gene: TRBV19; j_gene: TRBJ1-4; CDR3aa: CASSARTVATNEKLFF; CDR3nt: TGTGCCAGTAGTGCCCGGACAGTTGCAACTAATGAAAAACTGTTTTTT
abundance: .; d_gene: TRBD1; v_gene: TRBV19; j_gene: TRBJ2-6; CDR3aa: CASNRQGPRRGANVLTF; CDR3nt: TGTGCCAGTAATAGACAGGGTCCGCGGCGCGGGGCCAACGTCCTGACTTTC
abundance: .; d_gene: .; v_gene: TRBV5-6; j_gene: TRBJ2-7; CDR3aa: CASSLEGGAHEQYF; CDR3nt: TGTGCCAGCAGCTTGGAAGGGGGGGCCCACGAGCAGTACTTC
abundance: .; d_gene: .; v_gene: TRBV7-9; j_gene: TRBJ1-6; CDR3aa: CASSLDRIYNSPLHF; CDR3nt: TGTGCCAGCAGCTTAGACAGGATCTATAATTCACCCCTCCACTTT
abundance: .; d_gene: TRBD1; v_gene: TRBV11-2; j_gene: TRBJ1-1; CDR3aa: CASSLDREGAISNTEAFF; CDR3nt: TGTGCCAGCAGCTTAGATCGAGAGGGGGCGATTTCAAACACTGAAGCTTTCTTT
abundance: .; d_gene: TRBD2; v_gene: TRBV19; j_gene: TRBJ2-3; CDR3aa: CASSIMGLAGLLDTQYF; CDR3nt: TGTGCCAGTAGTATTATGGGACTAGCGGGGCTCCTCGATACGCAGTATTTT
abundance: once; d_gene: TRBD1; v_gene: TRBV5-1; j_gene: TRBJ2-1; CDR3aa: CASSWGGQGHNEQFF; CDR3nt: TGCGCCAGCAGCTGGGGCGGACAGGGCCACAATGAGCAGTTCTTC
abundance: .; d_gene: TRBD1; v_gene: TRBV19; j_gene: TRBJ2-7; CDR3aa: CASSSGQGALAEQYF; CDR3nt: TGTGCCAGTAGTTCAGGACAGGGAGCTTTGGCCGAGCAGTACTTC
abundance: .; d_gene: TRBD2; v_gene: TRBV6-4; j_gene: TRBJ2-1; CDR3aa: CASSQTPGLADLSSYNEQFF; CDR3nt: TGTGCCAGCAGCCAGACGCCGGGACTAGCGGACCTTAGCTCCTACAATGAGCAGTTCTTC
abundance: .; d_gene: TRBD2; v_gene: TRBV2; j_gene: TRBJ2-7; CDR3aa: CASRRSGTSGSEQYF; CDR3nt: TGTGCCAGCCGGAGGTCCGGGACTAGCGGCTCGGAGCAGTACTTC
abundance: .; d_gene: TRBD1; v_gene: TRBV19; j_gene: TRBJ1-5; CDR3aa: CASSISGRGTGGLGNQPQHF; CDR3nt: TGTGCCAGTAGTATCTCCGGGAGGGGTACAGGGGGCTTAGGCAATCAGCCCCAGCATTTT
abundance: few; d_gene: .; v_gene: TRBV7-8; j_gene: TRBJ1-2; CDR3aa: CASSLVGSYYGYTF; CDR3nt: TGTGCCAGCAGCTTAGTGGGCAGCTACTATGGCTACACCTTC
abundance: once; d_gene: .; v_gene: TRBV4-2; j_gene: TRBJ1-5; CDR3aa: CASSQDQGANQPQHF; CDR3nt: TGTGCCAGCAGCCAAGATCAAGGGGCCAATCAGCCCCAGCATTTT
abundance: .; d_gene: TRBD2; v_gene: TRBV5-1; j_gene: TRBJ2-7; CDR3aa: CASSFRLAGVYEQYF; CDR3nt: TGCGCCAGCAGCTTCAGACTAGCGGGAGTCTACGAGCAGTACTTC
abundance: .; d_gene: .; v_gene: TRBV18; j_gene: TRBJ1-1; CDR3aa: CASSLQGPGTEAFF; CDR3nt: TGTGCCAGCTCACTCCAAGGACCGGGGACTGAAGCTTTCTTT
abundance: .; d_gene: .; v_gene: TRBV6-5; j_gene: TRBJ2-2; CDR3aa: CASSYFGANTGELFF; CDR3nt: TGTGCCAGCAGTTACTTCGGAGCGAACACCGGGGAGCTGTTTTTT
abundance: .; d_gene: .; v_gene: TRBV6-5; j_gene: TRBJ1-6; CDR3aa: CASSYNSNSPLHF; CDR3nt: TGTGCCAGCAGTTACAACAGTAATTCACCCCTCCACTTT
abundance: .; d_gene: .; v_gene: TRBV5-4; j_gene: TRBJ1-2; CDR3aa: CASSPVEADYGYTF; CDR3nt: TGTGCCAGCAGCCCCGTGGAGGCGGACTATGGCTACACCTTC
abundance: .; d_gene: .; v_gene: TRBV7-2; j_gene: TRBJ2-7; CDR3aa: CASSFSSYEQYF; CDR3nt: TGTGCCAGCAGCTTTAGCTCCTACGAGCAGTACTTC
abundance: .; d_gene: TRBD1; v_gene: TRBV19; j_gene: TRBJ1-5; CDR3aa: CASSPWATGTGNQPQHF; CDR3nt: TGTGCCAGTAGTCCGTGGGCGACAGGGACTGGCAATCAGCCCCAGCATTTT
abundance: .; d_gene: TRBD2; v_gene: TRBV9; j_gene: TRBJ2-7; CDR3aa: CASSVAASGSYEQYF; CDR3nt: TGTGCCAGCAGCGTAGCCGCTAGCGGGAGCTACGAGCAGTACTTC
abundance: .; d_gene: .; v_gene: TRBV7-8; j_gene: TRBJ1-1; CDR3aa: CASSVRREYTEAFF; CDR3nt: TGTGCCAGCAGCGTTAGACGGGAGTACACTGAAGCTTTCTTT
abundance: .; d_gene: TRBD2; v_gene: TRBV7-9; j_gene: TRBJ2-7; CDR3aa: CASSSRRGSPYEQYF; CDR3nt: TGTGCCAGCAGCTCAAGGCGGGGGTCACCCTACGAGCAGTACTTC
abundance: .; d_gene: .; v_gene: TRBV3-1/TRBV3-2; j_gene: TRBJ1-5; CDR3aa: CASSPGPYSNQPQHF; CDR3nt: TGTGCCAGCAGCCCTGGGCCCTATAGCAATCAGCCCCAGCATTTT
abundance: .; d_gene: TRBD1; v_gene: TRBV5-1; j_gene: TRBJ1-4; CDR3aa: CASSPTTGGYATNEKLFF; CDR3nt: TGCGCCAGCAGCCCGACGACAGGGGGTTATGCAACTAATGAAAAACTGTTTTTT
abundance: .; d_gene: TRBD1; v_gene: TRBV10-2; j_gene: TRBJ2-7; CDR3aa: CASSGLPGQALGGSYEQYF; CDR3nt: TGCGCCAGCAGTGGATTACCGGGACAGGCCTTGGGGGGCTCCTACGAGCAGTACTTC
abundance: .; d_gene: TRBD1; v_gene: TRBV18; j_gene: TRBJ1-4; CDR3aa: CASSALTGMGEKLFF; CDR3nt: TGTGCCAGCTCTGCGCTGACAGGGATGGGGGAAAAACTGTTTTTT
abundance: .; d_gene: .; v_gene: TRBV4-1; j_gene: TRBJ2-5; CDR3aa: CASSQDRETQYF; CDR3nt: TGCGCCAGCAGCCAAGACAGAGAGACCCAGTACTTC
abundance: .; d_gene: .; v_gene: TRBV12-3/TRBV12-4; j_gene: TRBJ1-4; CDR3aa: CASSRQGEKLFF; CDR3nt: TGTGCCAGCAGTCGACAAGGTGAAAAACTGTTTTTT
abundance: once; d_gene: .; v_gene: TRBV7-5; j_gene: TRBJ1-4; CDR3aa: CVRSLGGQVYTNEKLFF; CDR3nt: TGTGTCAGAAGCTTAGGGGGACAGGTTTATACTAATGAAAAACTGTTTTTT
abundance: .; d_gene: .; v_gene: TRBV11-2; j_gene: TRBJ1-3; CDR3aa: CASSLVPVLGNTIYF; CDR3nt: TGTGCCAGCAGCTTAGTCCCGGTACTTGGAAACACCATATATTTT
abundance: .; d_gene: .; v_gene: TRBV27; j_gene: TRBJ2-7; CDR3aa: CASSLRLSSYEQYF; CDR3nt: TGTGCCAGCAGTCTACGACTGAGCTCCTACGAGCAGTACTTC
abundance: few; d_gene: .; v_gene: TRBV7-8; j_gene: TRBJ1-3; CDR3aa: CASSLGPPQGGNTIYF; CDR3nt: TGTGCCAGCAGCTTAGGCCCCCCACAGGGTGGAAACACCATATATTTT
abundance: .; d_gene: .; v_gene: TRBV5-1; j_gene: TRBJ1-1; CDR3aa: CASSSGWGATEAFF; CDR3nt: TGCGCCAGCAGCTCAGGTTGGGGCGCCACTGAAGCTTTCTTT
abundance: .; d_gene: TRBD2; v_gene: TRBV5-1; j_gene: TRBJ2-7; CDR3aa: CASSFLGSRGDEQYF; CDR3nt: TGCGCCAGCAGCTTTTTGGGGTCCCGGGGGGACGAGCAGTACTTC
abundance: .; d_gene: TRBD1; v_gene: TRBV25-1; j_gene: TRBJ1-3; CDR3aa: CASSEYRQGSSGNTIYF; CDR3nt: TGTGCCAGCAGTGAATATCGACAGGGTAGCTCTGGAAACACCATATATTTT
abundance: .; d_gene: .; v_gene: TRBV6-2/TRBV6-3; j_gene: TRBJ1-5; CDR3aa: CASSYAGALGQPQHF; CDR3nt: TGTGCCAGCAGTTATGCGGGGGCTCTGGGTCAGCCCCAGCATTTT
abundance: .; d_gene: .; v_gene: TRBV9; j_gene: TRBJ2-7; CDR3aa: CASSVQPRDEQYF; CDR3nt: TGTGCCAGCAGCGTCCAGCCCAGGGACGAGCAGTACTTC
abundance: once; d_gene: .; v_gene: TRBV9; j_gene: TRBJ2-7; CDR3aa: CASSGLQFSYEQYF; CDR3nt: TGTGCCAGCAGCGGCTTACAGTTTTCCTACGAGCAGTACTTC
abundance: .; d_gene: .; v_gene: TRBV24-1; j_gene: TRBJ1-2; CDR3aa: CATRRLAGGQDGYTF; CDR3nt: TGTGCCACCCGAAGGTTAGCGGGGGGGCAGGATGGCTACACCTTC
abundance: .; d_gene: TRBD1; v_gene: TRBV5-1; j_gene: TRBJ2-6; CDR3aa: CASSTQGAHSGANVLTF; CDR3nt: TGCGCCAGCAGTACACAGGGGGCACACTCTGGGGCCAACGTCCTGACTTTC
abundance: .; d_gene: .; v_gene: TRBV6-5; j_gene: TRBJ2-3; CDR3aa: CASSYFLADTQYF; CDR3nt: TGTGCCAGCAGTTACTTTCTCGCAGATACGCAGTATTTT
abundance: .; d_gene: TRBD1; v_gene: TRBV6-5; j_gene: TRBJ2-7; CDR3aa: CASRPAGQGGGQYF; CDR3nt: TGTGCCAGCAGACCAGCGGGACAGGGAGGTGGGCAGTACTTC
abundance: .; d_gene: .; v_gene: TRBV6-5; j_gene: TRBJ2-2; CDR3aa: CASNSMGSDTGELFF; CDR3nt: TGTGCCAGCAACTCCATGGGCTCGGACACCGGGGAGCTGTTTTTT
abundance: .; d_gene: .; v_gene: TRBV19; j_gene: TRBJ1-5; CDR3aa: CASSPVDRRQPQHF; CDR3nt: TGTGCCAGTAGTCCCGTCGACAGGAGACAGCCCCAGCATTTT
abundance: .; d_gene: .; v_gene: TRBV7-6; j_gene: TRBJ1-5; CDR3aa: CASSLAKDIYSNQPQHF; CDR3nt: TGTGCCAGCAGCTTAGCTAAGGACATTTATAGCAATCAGCCCCAGCATTTT
abundance: .; d_gene: .; v_gene: TRBV27; j_gene: TRBJ1-1; CDR3aa: CASSGGPLNTEAFF; CDR3nt: TGTGCCAGCTCAGGAGGCCCCCTGAACACTGAAGCTTTCTTT
abundance: .; d_gene: .; v_gene: TRBV11-2; j_gene: TRBJ2-5; CDR3aa: CASSWRTLQETQYF; CDR3nt: TGTGCCAGCAGCTGGCGGACTCTCCAAGAGACCCAGTACTTC
abundance: .; d_gene: TRBD1; v_gene: TRBV2; j_gene: TRBJ2-1; CDR3aa: CARSAETGGFNEQFF; CDR3nt: TGTGCCAGAAGTGCAGAGACAGGGGGCTTCAATGAGCAGTTCTTC
abundance: once; d_gene: .; v_gene: TRBV6-5; j_gene: TRBJ2-1; CDR3aa: CASRRQLNEQFF; CDR3nt: TGTGCCAGCAGACGACAATTGAATGAGCAGTTCTTC
abundance: .; d_gene: TRBD1; v_gene: TRBV6-4; j_gene: TRBJ1-2; CDR3aa: CASQRQGGSGYGYTF; CDR3nt: TGTGCCAGCCAACGACAGGGGGGATCTGGCTATGGCTACACCTTC
abundance: .; d_gene: .; v_gene: TRBV7-9; j_gene: TRBJ1-1; CDR3aa: CASSPWTRNTEAFF; CDR3nt: TGTGCCAGCAGCCCTTGGACACGGAACACTGAAGCTTTCTTT
abundance: .; d_gene: TRBD2; v_gene: TRBV5-1; j_gene: TRBJ2-3; CDR3aa: CASSRTAPGLAGGLRREDTQYF; CDR3nt: TGCGCCAGCAGTCGGACAGCACCGGGACTAGCGGGAGGACTAAGGCGTGAAGATACGCAGTATTTT
abundance: .; d_gene: .; v_gene: TRBV6-5; j_gene: TRBJ2-3; CDR3aa: CASSYRDSPIGDTQYF; CDR3nt: TGTGCCAGCAGTTATAGGGACTCCCCGATTGGGGATACGCAGTATTTT
abundance: .; d_gene: TRBD2; v_gene: TRBV7-6; j_gene: TRBJ2-1; CDR3aa: CASSSPPGTSASYNEQFF; CDR3nt: TGTGCCAGCAGCAGCCCACCCGGGACTAGCGCGTCCTACAATGAGCAGTTCTTC
abundance: .; d_gene: .; v_gene: TRBV3-1/TRBV3-2; j_gene: TRBJ1-5; CDR3aa: CASSSRDSNQPQHF; CDR3nt: TGTGCCAGCAGCTCCCGGGACTCCAATCAGCCCCAGCATTTT
abundance: .; d_gene: TRBD2; v_gene: TRBV19; j_gene: TRBJ2-3; CDR3aa: CASSTYSGSGDTQYF; CDR3nt: TGTGCCAGTAGTACTTATAGCGGGAGTGGAGATACGCAGTATTTT